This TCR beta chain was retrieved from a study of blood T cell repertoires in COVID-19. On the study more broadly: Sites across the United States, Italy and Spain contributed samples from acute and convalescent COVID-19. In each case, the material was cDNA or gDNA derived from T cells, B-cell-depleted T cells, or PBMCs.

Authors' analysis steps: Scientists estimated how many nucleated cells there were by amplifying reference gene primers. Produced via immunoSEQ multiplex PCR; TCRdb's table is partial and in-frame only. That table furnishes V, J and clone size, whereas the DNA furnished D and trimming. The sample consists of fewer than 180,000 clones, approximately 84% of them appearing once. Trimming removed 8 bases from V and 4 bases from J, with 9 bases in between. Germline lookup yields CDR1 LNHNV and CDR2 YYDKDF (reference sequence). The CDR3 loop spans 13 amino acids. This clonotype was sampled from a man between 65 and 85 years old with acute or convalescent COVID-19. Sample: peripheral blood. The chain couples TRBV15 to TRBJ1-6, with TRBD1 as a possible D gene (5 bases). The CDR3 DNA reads TGTGCCACCCGGCAGGGATATAATTCACCCCTCCACTTT. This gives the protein CATRQGYNSPLHF.